Listed below are T cell receptor beta chains from one sample, sequenced in a study of T cells in Graves' hyperthyroidism and ophthalmopathy. One entry per CDR3 protein, called by TCRdb with MiXCR from the multiplex PCR reads. This table holds some 250,000 distinct CDR3 sequences, approximately 14% found once. Sequencing was performed on blood. Receptors originate from a woman in her forties or fifties with Graves' hyperthyroidism that later progressed to Graves' ophthalmopathy. CDR3s include the opening cysteine and the closing phenylalanine or tryptophan. A D gene is named only where the DNA matches it firmly. The size of a clone is reported for some rows only, either as once, few or many, or as a class for expanded clones.

CDR3aa | CDR3nt | abundance | j_gene | d_gene | v_gene
CASSQDPAGVTSPLHF | TGCGCCAGCAGCCAAGACCCTGCTGGTGTCACTTCACCCCTCCACTTT | - | TRBJ1-6 | - | TRBV4-1
CATRDSFQETQYF | TGTGCCACCCGGGACAGCTTCCAAGAGACCCAGTACTTC | many | TRBJ2-5 | TRBD1 | TRBV27
CASSWGELRANTEAFF | TGTGCCAGCAGCTGGGGGGAACTGAGGGCGAACACTGAAGCTTTCTTT | many | TRBJ1-1 | - | TRBV5-6
CASSEGGLYQPQHF | TGCGCCAGCAGCGAGGGGGGGCTCTATCAGCCCCAGCATTTT | many | TRBJ1-5 | - | TRBV5-1
CASSTTGTGSHRSEQYF | TGTGCCAGTAGTACCACCGGGACAGGGTCCCATCGCTCCGAGCAGTACTTC | many | TRBJ2-7 | TRBD1 | TRBV19
CASSLGGGKTQYF | TGTGCCAGCAGTTTAGGGGGTGGGAAAACCCAGTACTTC | many | TRBJ2-5 | - | TRBV28
CASSLQKGLAHLETQYF | TGTGCCAGCAGTCTACAGAAGGGACTAGCGCACCTTGAGACCCAGTACTTC | few | TRBJ2-5 | TRBD2 | TRBV27
CASSPFGGETQYF | TGTGCCAGCAGCCCCTTTGGGGGAGAGACCCAGTACTTC | - | TRBJ2-5 | - | TRBV7-9
CASSLAPQTSGGNEQFF | TGCGCCAGCAGCTTAGCACCTCAGACTAGCGGGGGTAATGAGCAGTTCTTC | many | TRBJ2-1 | TRBD2 | TRBV5-1
CASSLLYMNTEAFF | TGTGCCAGCAGTTTACTCTACATGAACACTGAAGCTTTCTTT | few | TRBJ1-1 | - | TRBV28
CASGSGPQGVKYF | TGTGCCAGCGGCTCAGGTCCCCAGGGCGTAAAGTACTTC | - | TRBJ2-5 | - | TRBV11-2
CASSQDGQPQHF | TGTGCCAGCAGCCAAGATGGACAGCCCCAGCATTTT | many | TRBJ1-5 | - | TRBV3-1
CSALGLMAQETQYF | TGCAGTGCTTTGGGACTTATGGCCCAAGAGACCCAGTACTTC | many | TRBJ2-5 | - | TRBV20-1